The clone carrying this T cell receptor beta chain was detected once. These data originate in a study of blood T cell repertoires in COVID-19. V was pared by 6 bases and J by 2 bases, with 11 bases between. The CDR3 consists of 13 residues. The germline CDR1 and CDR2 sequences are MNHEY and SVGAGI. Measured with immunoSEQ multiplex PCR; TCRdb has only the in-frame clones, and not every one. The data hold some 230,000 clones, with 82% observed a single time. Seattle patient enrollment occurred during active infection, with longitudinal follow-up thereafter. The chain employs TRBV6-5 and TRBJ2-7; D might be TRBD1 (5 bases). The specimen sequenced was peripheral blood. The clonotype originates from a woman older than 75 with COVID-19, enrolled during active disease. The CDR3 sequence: CASRYIGAYEQYF. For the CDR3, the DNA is TGTGCCAGCAGGTACATAGGGGCCTACGAGCAGTACTTC.